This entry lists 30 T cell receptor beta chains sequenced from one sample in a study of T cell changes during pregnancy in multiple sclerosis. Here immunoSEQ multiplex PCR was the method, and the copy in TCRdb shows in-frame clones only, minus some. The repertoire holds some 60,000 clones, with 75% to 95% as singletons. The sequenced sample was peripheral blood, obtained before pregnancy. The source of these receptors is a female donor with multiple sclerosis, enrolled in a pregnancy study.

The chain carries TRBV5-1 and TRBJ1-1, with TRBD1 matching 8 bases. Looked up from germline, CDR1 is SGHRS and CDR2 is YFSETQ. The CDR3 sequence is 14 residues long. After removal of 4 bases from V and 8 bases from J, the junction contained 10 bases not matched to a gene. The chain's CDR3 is CASSGGTGRGEAFF. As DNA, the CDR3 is TGCGCCAGCAGCGGGGGGACAGGCCGAGGGGAAGCTTTCTTT.

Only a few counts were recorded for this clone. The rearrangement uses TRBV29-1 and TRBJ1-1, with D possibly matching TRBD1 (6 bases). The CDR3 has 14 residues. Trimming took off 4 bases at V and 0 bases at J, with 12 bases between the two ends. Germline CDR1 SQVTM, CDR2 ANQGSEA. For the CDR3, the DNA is TGCAGCGTTGTTGGCGGGGGCCTGAACACTGAAGCTTTCTTT. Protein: CSVVGGGLNTEAFF.

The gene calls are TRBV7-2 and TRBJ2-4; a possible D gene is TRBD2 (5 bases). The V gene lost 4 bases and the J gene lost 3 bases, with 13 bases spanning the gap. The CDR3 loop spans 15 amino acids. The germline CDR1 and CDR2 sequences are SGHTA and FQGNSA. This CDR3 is CASSSSGVGKNIQYF. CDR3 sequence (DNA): TGTGCCAGCAGCTCCTCCGGGGTCGGCAAAAACATTCAGTACTTC. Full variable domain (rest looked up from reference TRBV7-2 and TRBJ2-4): GAGVSQSPSNKVTEKGKDVELRCDPISGHTALYWYRQSLGQGLEFLIYFQGNSAPDKSGLPSDRFSAERTGGSVSTLTIQRTQQEDSAVYLCASSSSGVGKNIQYFGAGTRLSVL.

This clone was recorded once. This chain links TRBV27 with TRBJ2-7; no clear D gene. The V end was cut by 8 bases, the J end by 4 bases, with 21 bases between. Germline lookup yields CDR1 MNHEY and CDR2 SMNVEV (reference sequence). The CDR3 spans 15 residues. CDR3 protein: CASSNPSKFDYEQYF. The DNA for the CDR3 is TGTGCCAGCTCAAACCCTAGTAAGTTCGATTACGAGCAGTACTTC.

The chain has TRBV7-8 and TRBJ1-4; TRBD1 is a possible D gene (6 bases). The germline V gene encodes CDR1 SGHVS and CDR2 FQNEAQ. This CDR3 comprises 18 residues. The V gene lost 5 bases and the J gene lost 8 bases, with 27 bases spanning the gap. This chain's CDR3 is CASSVDLLQGRSAEKLFF. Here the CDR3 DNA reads TGTGCCAGCAGCGTGGACCTCTTACAGGGACGGAGCGCGGAAAAACTGTTTTTT. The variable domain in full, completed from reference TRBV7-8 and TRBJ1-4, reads GAGVSQSPRYKVAKRGQDVALRCDPISGHVSLFWYQQALGQGPEFLTYFQNEAQLDKSGLPSDRFFAERPEGSVSTLKIQRTQQEDSAVYLCASSVDLLQGRSAEKLFFGSGTQLSVL.

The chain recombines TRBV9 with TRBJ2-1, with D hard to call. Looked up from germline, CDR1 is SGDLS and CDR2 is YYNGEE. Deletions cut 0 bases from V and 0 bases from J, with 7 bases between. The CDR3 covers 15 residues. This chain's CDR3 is CASSVDLNSYNEQFF. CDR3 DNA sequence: TGTGCCAGCAGCGTAGATCTAAACTCCTACAATGAGCAGTTCTTC.

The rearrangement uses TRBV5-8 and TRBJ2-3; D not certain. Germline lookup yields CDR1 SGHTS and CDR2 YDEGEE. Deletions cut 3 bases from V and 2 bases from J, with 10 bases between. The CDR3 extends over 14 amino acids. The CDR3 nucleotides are TGTGCCAGCAGCTCATACGGAGACACAGATACGCAGTATTTT. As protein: CASSSYGDTDTQYF.

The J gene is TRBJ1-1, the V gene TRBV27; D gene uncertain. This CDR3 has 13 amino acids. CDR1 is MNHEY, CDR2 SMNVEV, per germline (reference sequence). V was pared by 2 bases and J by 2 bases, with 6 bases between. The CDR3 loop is CASSLIPNTEAFF. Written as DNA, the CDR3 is TGTGCCAGCAGTTTAATCCCTAACACTGAAGCTTTCTTT.

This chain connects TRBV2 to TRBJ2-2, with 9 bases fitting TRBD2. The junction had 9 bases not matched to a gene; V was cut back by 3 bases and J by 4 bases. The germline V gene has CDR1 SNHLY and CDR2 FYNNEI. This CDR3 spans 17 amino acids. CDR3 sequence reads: CASSEISGGLPTGELFF. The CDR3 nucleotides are TGTGCCAGCAGTGAGATTAGCGGGGGCCTTCCCACCGGGGAGCTGTTTTTT.

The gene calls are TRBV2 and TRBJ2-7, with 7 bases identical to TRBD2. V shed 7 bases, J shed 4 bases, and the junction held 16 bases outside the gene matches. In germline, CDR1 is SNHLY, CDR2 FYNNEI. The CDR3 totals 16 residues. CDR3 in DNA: TGTGCCAGCACTAAGGGGAGGGGCAGCGGTGATTACGAGCAGTACTTC. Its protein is CASTKGRGSGDYEQYF.

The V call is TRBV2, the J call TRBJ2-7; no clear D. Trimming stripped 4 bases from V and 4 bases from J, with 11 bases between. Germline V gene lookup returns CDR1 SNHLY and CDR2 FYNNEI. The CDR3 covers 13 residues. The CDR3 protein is CASSAGEWYEQYF. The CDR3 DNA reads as TGTGCCAGCAGTGCGGGTGAGTGGTACGAGCAGTACTTC.

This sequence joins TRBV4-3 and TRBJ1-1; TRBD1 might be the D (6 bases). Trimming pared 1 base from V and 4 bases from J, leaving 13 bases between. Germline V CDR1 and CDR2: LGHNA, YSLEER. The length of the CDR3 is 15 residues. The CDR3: CASSQVLTGSTEAFF. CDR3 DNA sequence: TGCGCCAGCAGCCAAGTTTTGACAGGTTCCACTGAAGCTTTCTTT.

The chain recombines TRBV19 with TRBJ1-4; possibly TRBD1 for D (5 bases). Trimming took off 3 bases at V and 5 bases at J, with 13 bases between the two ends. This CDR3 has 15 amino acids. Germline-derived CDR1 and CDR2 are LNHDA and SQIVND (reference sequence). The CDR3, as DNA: TGTGCCAGTAGTATTGAGGGGACTACAAATGAAAAACTGTTTTTT. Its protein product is CASSIEGTTNEKLFF.

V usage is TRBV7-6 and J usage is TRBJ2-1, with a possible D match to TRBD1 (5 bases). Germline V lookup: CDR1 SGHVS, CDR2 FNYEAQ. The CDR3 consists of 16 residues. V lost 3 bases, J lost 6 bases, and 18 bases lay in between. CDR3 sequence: CASSLGQAPLTNEQFF. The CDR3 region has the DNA TGTGCCAGCAGCTTGGGGCAGGCACCCCTAACCAATGAGCAGTTCTTC.

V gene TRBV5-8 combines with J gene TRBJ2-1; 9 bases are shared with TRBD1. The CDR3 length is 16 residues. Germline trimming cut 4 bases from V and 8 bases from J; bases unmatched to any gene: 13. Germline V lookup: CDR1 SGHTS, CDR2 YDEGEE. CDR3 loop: CASSGRQGGFRDEQFF. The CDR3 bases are TGTGCCAGCAGCGGACGACAGGGGGGGTTTCGCGATGAGCAGTTCTTC.

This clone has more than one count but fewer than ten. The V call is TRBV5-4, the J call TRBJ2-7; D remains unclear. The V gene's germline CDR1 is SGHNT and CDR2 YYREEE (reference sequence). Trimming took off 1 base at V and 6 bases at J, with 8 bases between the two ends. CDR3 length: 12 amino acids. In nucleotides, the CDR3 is TGTGCCAGCAGCTTGATCCCGTTCGAGCAGTACTTC. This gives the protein CASSLIPFEQYF.

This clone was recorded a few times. The CDR3 nucleotides are TGTGCCTGGAGTTCGGACGGGATGAACACTGAAGCTTTCTTT. Amino acids: CAWSSDGMNTEAFF. The chain is built from TRBV30 and TRBJ1-1, with unresolved D. This CDR3 is built from 14 residues. Germline lookup yields CDR1 GTSNPN and CDR2 SVGIG (reference sequence). V was trimmed by 2 bases and J by 0 bases, leaving 10 bases between them. Full variable domain (missing parts from reference TRBV30 and TRBJ1-1): SQTIHQWPATLVQPVGSPLSLECTVEGTSNPNLYWYRQAAGRGLQLLFYSVGIGQISSEVPQNLSASRPQDRQFILSSKKLLLSDSGFYLCAWSSDGMNTEAFFGQGTRLTVV.

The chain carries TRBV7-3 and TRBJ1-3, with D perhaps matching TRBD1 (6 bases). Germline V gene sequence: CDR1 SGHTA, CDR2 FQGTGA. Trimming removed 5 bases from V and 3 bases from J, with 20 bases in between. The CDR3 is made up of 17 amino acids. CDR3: CASSLKGAGAFGNTIYF. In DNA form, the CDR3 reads TGTGCCAGCAGCCTAAAAGGCGCAGGGGCGTTTGGAAACACCATATATTTT.

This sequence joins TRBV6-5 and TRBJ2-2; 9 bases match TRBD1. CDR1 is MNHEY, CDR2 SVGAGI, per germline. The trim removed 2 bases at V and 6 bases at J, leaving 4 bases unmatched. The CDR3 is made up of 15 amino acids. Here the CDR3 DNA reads TGTGCCAGCAGTTACGGAGACAGGGGGTCCGGGGAGCTGTTTTTT. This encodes CASSYGDRGSGELFF.

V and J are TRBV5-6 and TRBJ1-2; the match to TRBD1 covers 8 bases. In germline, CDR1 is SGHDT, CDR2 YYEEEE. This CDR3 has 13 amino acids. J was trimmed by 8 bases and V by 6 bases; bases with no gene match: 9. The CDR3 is CASIPQGARGYTF. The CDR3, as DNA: TGTGCCAGCATCCCTCAGGGGGCGCGGGGCTACACCTTC.

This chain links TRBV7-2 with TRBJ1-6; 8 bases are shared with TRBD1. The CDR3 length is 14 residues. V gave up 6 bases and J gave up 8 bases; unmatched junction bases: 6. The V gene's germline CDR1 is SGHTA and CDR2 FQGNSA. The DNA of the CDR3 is TGTGCCAGCAGACGCGACAGGGGTGATTCACCCCTCCACTTT. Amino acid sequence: CASRRDRGDSPLHF.

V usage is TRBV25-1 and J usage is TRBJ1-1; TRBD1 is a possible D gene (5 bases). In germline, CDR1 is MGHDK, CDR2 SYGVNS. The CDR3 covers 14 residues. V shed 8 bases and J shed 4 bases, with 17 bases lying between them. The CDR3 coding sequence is TGTGCCAGCCGTCGGGGGGAAGGTGGCACTGAAGCTTTCTTT. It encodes CASRRGEGGTEAFF.

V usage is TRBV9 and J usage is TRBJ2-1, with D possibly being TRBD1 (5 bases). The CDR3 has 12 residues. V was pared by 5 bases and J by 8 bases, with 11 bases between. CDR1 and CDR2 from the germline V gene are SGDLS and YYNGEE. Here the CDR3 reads CASRGVGDEQFF. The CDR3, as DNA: TGTGCCAGCAGAGGTGTAGGGGATGAGCAGTTCTTC. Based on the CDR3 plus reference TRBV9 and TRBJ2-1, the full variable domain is DSGVTQTPKHLITATGQRVTLRCSPRSGDLSVYWYQQSLDQGLQFLIQYYNGEERAKGNILERFSAQQFPDLHSELNLSSLELGDSALYFCASRGVGDEQFFGPGTRLTVL.

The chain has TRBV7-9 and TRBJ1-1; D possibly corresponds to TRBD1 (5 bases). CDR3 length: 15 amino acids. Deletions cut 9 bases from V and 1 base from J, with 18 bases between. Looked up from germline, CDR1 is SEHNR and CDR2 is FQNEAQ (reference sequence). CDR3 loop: CASRVAAGGNTEAFF. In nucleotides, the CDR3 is TGTGCCAGTAGGGTGGCGGCCGGGGGGAACACTGAAGCTTTCTTT.

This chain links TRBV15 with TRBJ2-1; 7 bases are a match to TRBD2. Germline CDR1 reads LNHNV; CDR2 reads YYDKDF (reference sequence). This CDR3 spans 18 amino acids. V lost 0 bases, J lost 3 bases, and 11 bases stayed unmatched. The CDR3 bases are TGTGCCACCAGCAGAGATCTAAGGAGTCTAGCGGACTACAATGAGCAGTTCTTC. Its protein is CATSRDLRSLADYNEQFF.

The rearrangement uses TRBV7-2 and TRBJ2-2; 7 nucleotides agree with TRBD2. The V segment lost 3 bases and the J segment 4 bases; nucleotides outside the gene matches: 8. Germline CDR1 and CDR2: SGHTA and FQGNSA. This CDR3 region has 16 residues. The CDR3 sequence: CASSLFSAGVTGELFF. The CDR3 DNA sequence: TGTGCCAGCAGCTTGTTTTCGGCGGGGGTCACCGGGGAGCTGTTTTTT.

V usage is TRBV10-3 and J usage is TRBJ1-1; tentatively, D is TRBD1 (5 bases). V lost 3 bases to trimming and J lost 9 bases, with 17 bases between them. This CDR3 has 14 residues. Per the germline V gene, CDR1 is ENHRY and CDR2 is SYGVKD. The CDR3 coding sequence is TGTGCCATCAGTGACCCCCAGGGAGGGATCCAAGCTTTCTTT. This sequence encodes CAISDPQGGIQAFF.

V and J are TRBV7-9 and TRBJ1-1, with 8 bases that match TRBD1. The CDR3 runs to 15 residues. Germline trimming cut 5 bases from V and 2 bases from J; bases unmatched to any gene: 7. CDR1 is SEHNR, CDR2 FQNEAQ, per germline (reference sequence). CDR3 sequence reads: CASSLTTGVNTEAFF. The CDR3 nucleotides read TGTGCCAGCAGCCTGACGACAGGGGTAAACACTGAAGCTTTCTTT.

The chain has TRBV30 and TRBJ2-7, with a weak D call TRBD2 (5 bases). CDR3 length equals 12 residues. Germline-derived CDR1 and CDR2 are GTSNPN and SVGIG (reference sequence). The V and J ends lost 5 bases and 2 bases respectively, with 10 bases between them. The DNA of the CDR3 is TGTGCCTGGGGGAGCGGAACCTACGAGCAGTACTTC. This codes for CAWGSGTYEQYF. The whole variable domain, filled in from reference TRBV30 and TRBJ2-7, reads SQTIHQWPATLVQPVGSPLSLECTVEGTSNPNLYWYRQAAGRGLQLLFYSVGIGQISSEVPQNLSASRPQDRQFILSSKKLLLSDSGFYLCAWGSGTYEQYFGPGTRLTVT.

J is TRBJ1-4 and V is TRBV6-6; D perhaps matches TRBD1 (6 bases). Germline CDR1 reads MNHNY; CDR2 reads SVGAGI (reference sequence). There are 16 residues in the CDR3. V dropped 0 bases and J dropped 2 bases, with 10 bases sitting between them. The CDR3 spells CASSYSVQGTNEKLFF. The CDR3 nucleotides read TGTGCCAGCAGTTACTCGGTGCAGGGGACTAATGAAAAACTGTTTTTT.